The 24 T cell receptor beta chains below were found in one sample sequenced in a study of Ad26.COV2.S vaccination and SARS-CoV-2 variants. TCRdb's copy holds only in-frame clones and misses some; the assay was immunoSEQ multiplex PCR. The sample includes about 350,000 clones, approximately 86% of them seen just once. Sample treatment: around 19 received Ad26.COV2.S at low or high dose, single or two shots; 5 received placebo; per-sample allocation not given. The samples were gathered on day 63 after the first injection of vaccine or placebo. This material consisted of peripheral blood, taken in a trial of Ad26.COV2.S vaccine versus placebo. These TCRs come from a person between 18 and 60 years old who received the Ad26.COV2.S COVID-19 vaccine or a placebo.

J is TRBJ1-1 and V is TRBV19; D not resolved. CDR1 LNHDA and CDR2 SQIVND come from the germline V gene (reference sequence). There are 14 residues in the CDR3. Trimming left V 3 bases short and J 1 base short, with 9 bases between. This CDR3 reads CASSMVYGNTEAFF. In DNA form, the CDR3 reads TGTGCCAGTAGTATGGTATACGGGAACACTGAAGCTTTCTTT.

The chain combines TRBV10-3 with TRBJ2-1, with 11 positions matching TRBD2. The CDR3 has 17 amino acids. Germline CDR1 is ENHRY and CDR2 is SYGVKD. J gave up 5 bases and V 3 bases, and 9 bases lay outside the gene matches. CDR3: CAISEPLGTSGHNEQFF. The CDR3 DNA reads as TGTGCCATCAGTGAACCACTCGGGACTAGCGGCCACAATGAGCAGTTCTTC.

The gene calls are TRBV7-6 and TRBJ2-3, with 12 bases that match TRBD2. Trimming took 4 bases from V and 11 from J; bases not matched to a gene: 10. Germline loops: CDR1 SGHVS, CDR2 FNYEAQ. CDR3 length: 15 residues. CDR3: CASSSSSGGARVQYF. The CDR3 region has the DNA TGTGCCAGCAGCTCTTCTAGCGGGGGGGCCCGGGTGCAGTATTTT. The full variable domain, rest sourced from reference TRBV7-6 and TRBJ2-3, is GAGVSQSPRYKVTKRGQDVALRCDPISGHVSLYWYRQALGQGPEFLTYFNYEAQQDKSGLPNDRFSAERPEGSISTLTIQRTEQRDSAMYRCASSSSSGGARVQYFGPGTRLTVL.

The chain employs TRBV28 and TRBJ1-1; D gene unclear. The germline V gene encodes CDR1 MDHEN and CDR2 SYDVKM. The CDR3 spans 14 residues. V lost 3 bases and J 1 base, leaving 9 bases between the germline ends. The CDR3 DNA is TGTGCCAGCAGTTTTACGCGACAGAACACTGAAGCTTTCTTT. Residues: CASSFTRQNTEAFF.

The rearrangement links TRBV29-1 to TRBJ2-1, with a tentative D call TRBD2 (6 bases). The germline CDR1 and CDR2 sequences are SQVTM and ANQGSEA. The CDR3 runs 11 residues. Trimming shortened V by 4 bases and J by 7 bases, and 8 bases separated the two germline ends. The CDR3 is CSVGAGNEQFF. In DNA form, the CDR3 reads TGCAGCGTTGGGGCGGGGAATGAGCAGTTCTTC.

The CDR3 protein is CASSQGGYSSSGYTF. DNA of the CDR3: TGTGCCAGCAGCCAAGGGGGATACAGCAGTAGTGGCTACACCTTC. The V gene is TRBV3-1 (or the pseudogene TRBV3-2), the J gene TRBJ1-2, with D unresolved. This CDR3 has 15 residues. The germline V and J ends were trimmed by 1 base and 7 bases, with 16 bases remaining between them. Per the germline V gene, CDR1 is LGHDT and CDR2 is YNNKEL (reference sequence).

The V gene is TRBV5-6, the J gene TRBJ2-7, with 7 nucleotides matching TRBD2. Trimming cost V 1 base and J 6 bases; bases outside gene matches: 13. The CDR3 consists of 16 residues. Germline lookup yields CDR1 SGHDT and CDR2 YYEEEE. CDR3 in amino acids: CASSLWGSGVIGEQYF. CDR3 sequence (DNA): TGTGCCAGCAGCTTGTGGGGGAGCGGGGTTATCGGCGAGCAGTACTTC.

The chain employs TRBV7-9 and TRBJ2-2; D is perhaps TRBD2 (6 bases). V lost 1 base and J 5 bases, leaving 11 bases between the germline ends. CDR3 length: 15 residues. Looked up from germline, CDR1 is SEHNR and CDR2 is FQNEAQ (reference sequence). The CDR3 region has the DNA TGTGCCAGCAGCTTAGGGGGAGGAAGGACCGGGGAGCTGTTTTTT. It translates to CASSLGGGRTGELFF.

CDR3 bases: TGTGCCAGCAGTTTCCTAGCGGGGGGCCCTGGTGATACGCAGTATTTT. Translation: CASSFLAGGPGDTQYF. The chain joins TRBV28 to TRBJ2-3, with 11 bases aligning to TRBD2. CDR1 MDHEN and CDR2 SYDVKM come from the germline V gene. CDR3 length: 16 amino acids. The J segment lost 6 bases and the V segment lost 3 bases, leaving 8 bases of the junction unmatched.

J is TRBJ1-5 and V is TRBV7-2; D unclear. The CDR3 contains 13 residues. V gave up 5 bases and J gave up 0 bases, with 5 bases separating them. The V gene's germline CDR1 is SGHTA and CDR2 FQGNSA. DNA for the CDR3: TGTGCCAGCAGCGACTATAGCAATCAGCCCCAGCATTTT. Its translation: CASSDYSNQPQHF.

DNA of the CDR3: TGTGCCATCACCCCGGGACAGGGAACTGAAGCTTTCTTT. It yields the protein CAITPGQGTEAFF. This chain connects TRBV10-3 to TRBJ1-1, with 9 positions matching TRBD1. CDR1 ENHRY and CDR2 SYGVKD come from the germline V gene. The length of the CDR3 is 13 residues. After removal of 7 bases from V and 5 bases from J, the junction contained 5 bases not matched to a gene.

This chain uses TRBV7-3 with TRBJ2-1, with 7 bases aligning to TRBD2. The V and J ends lost 0 bases and 3 bases, in that order; junction bases with no gene match: 2. Germline lookup yields CDR1 SGHTA and CDR2 FQGTGA. CDR3 length: 15 residues. CDR3 in amino acids: CASSLTSGLYNEQFF. In DNA form, the CDR3 reads TGTGCCAGCAGCTTAACTAGCGGGCTCTACAATGAGCAGTTCTTC.

The table lists this clone with a count of one. The rearrangement joins TRBV4-3 to TRBJ1-1; TRBD1 aligns across 10 bases. Trimming at V came to 0 bases and at J to 7 bases, leaving 5 bases not matched to a gene. Germline CDR1 and CDR2: LGHNA and YSLEER. The length of the CDR3 is 15 residues. The CDR3 nucleotides are TGCGCCAGCAGCCAAGATGGGGGACAGGGGATTGAAGCTTTCTTT. As protein: CASSQDGGQGIEAFF.

By sample fraction, this clone is medium-sized. The rearrangement joins TRBV4-3 to TRBJ2-4; TRBD1 matches at 10 bases. The germline gives CDR1 LGHNA, CDR2 YSLEER. The CDR3 runs 17 residues. The V gene end was trimmed by 0 bases and the J gene end by 5 bases; junction bases not matched to a gene: 7. CDR3 coding DNA: TGCGCCAGCAGCCAAGACCGGACAGGGGGAGTCGAAAACATTCAGTACTTC. The encoded protein is CASSQDRTGGVENIQYF.

V is TRBV19 and J is TRBJ1-6, with D possibly TRBD1 on 5 matching bases. In germline, CDR1 is LNHDA, CDR2 SQIVND (reference sequence). V was trimmed by 0 bases and J by 8 bases, leaving 8 bases between them. The CDR3 loop spans 14 amino acids. CDR3 sequence: CASSIEQAYSPLHF. CDR3 nucleotides: TGTGCCAGTAGTATAGAACAGGCGTATTCACCCCTCCACTTT.

The chain has TRBV5-4 and TRBJ1-2, with TRBD1 identical over 8 bases. CDR3 length equals 15 residues. Per germline, CDR1 SGHNT and CDR2 YYREEE (reference sequence). The V gene end was trimmed by 4 bases and the J gene end by 4 bases; junction bases not matched to a gene: 9. This CDR3 is CASSISQTGVYGYTF. Written as DNA, the CDR3 is TGTGCCAGCAGCATCTCCCAGACAGGGGTCTATGGCTACACCTTC.

V usage is TRBV30 and J usage is TRBJ1-4; 10 bases fit TRBD1. The V gene's germline CDR1 is GTSNPN and CDR2 SVGIG (reference sequence). Losses at the gene ends were 3 bases for V and 3 bases for J; bases not matched to a gene: 1. The CDR3 is 14 residues long. The CDR3 nucleotides read TGTGCCTGGAGGGGACAGGGGCCTAATGAAAAACTGTTTTTT. Encoded protein: CAWRGQGPNEKLFF.

The V and J genes are TRBV28 and TRBJ1-2, with 7 nucleotides matching TRBD1. The germline gives CDR1 MDHEN, CDR2 SYDVKM. The CDR3 contains 14 residues. V was clipped by 6 bases and J by 5 bases; unmatched bases: 9. CDR3 protein: CASRISGQSYGYTF. The CDR3 DNA reads as TGTGCCAGCAGAATATCGGGACAGAGTTATGGCTACACCTTC.

The chain joins TRBV6-2 or TRBV6-3 to TRBJ2-2; D gene ambiguous. This CDR3 comprises 12 residues. The V end was cut by 6 bases, the J end by 7 bases, with 9 bases between. The germline V gene has CDR1 MNHEY and CDR2 SVGEGT. DNA of the CDR3: TGTGCCAGCAGCCGGTGGGGCGGGGAGCTGTTTTTT. This gives the protein CASSRWGGELFF.

The gene calls are TRBV6-2 or TRBV6-3 and TRBJ2-7, with TRBD2 matching 7 bases. CDR1 is MNHEY and CDR2 is SVGEGT in the germline V gene. The V and J ends lost 2 bases and 2 bases, in that order; junction bases with no gene match: 6. The CDR3 is made up of 15 amino acids. The CDR3 loop reads CASSYLLAEAYEQYF. DNA for the CDR3: TGTGCCAGCAGTTACCTCCTAGCGGAGGCCTACGAGCAGTACTTC.

This chain connects TRBV5-1 to TRBJ2-5; 10 nucleotides line up with TRBD2. CDR1 and CDR2 from the germline V gene are SGHRS and YFSETQ. The J segment lost 5 bases and the V segment lost 0 bases, leaving 7 bases of the junction unmatched. This CDR3 comprises 16 residues. The CDR3 spells CASSLEASGGWETQYF. The CDR3 DNA reads TGCGCCAGCAGCTTGGAGGCTAGCGGGGGATGGGAGACCCAGTACTTC.

The chain joins TRBV4-3 to TRBJ2-3, with 9 bases identical to TRBD1. With 4 bases clipped from V and 2 bases from J, the junction kept 4 bases outside the gene matches. Germline-derived CDR1 and CDR2 are LGHNA and YSLEER. The CDR3 is 15 amino acids. CDR3 coding DNA: TGCGCCAGCAGCCCCGGGACAGGGCACACAGATACGCAGTATTTT. Amino acids: CASSPGTGHTDTQYF.

This clone was picked up one time. The CDR3 loop is CASSLAATATETQYF. In DNA, the CDR3 is TGCGCCAGCAGCTTGGCCGCTACAGCAACAGAGACCCAGTACTTC. V is TRBV5-1 and J is TRBJ2-5; D ambiguous. This CDR3 has 15 amino acids. Trimming cost V 0 bases and J 4 bases, with 13 bases left between them. Germline values: CDR1 SGHRS, CDR2 YFSETQ.

This clone was picked up a small number of times. CDR3 sequence: CASSPTGARTEAFF. The CDR3 nucleotides are TGTGCCAGCAGCCCGACAGGGGCGAGGACTGAAGCTTTCTTT. The rearrangement links TRBV3-1 (or the pseudogene TRBV3-2) to TRBJ1-1, with 8 nucleotides matching TRBD1. The germline gives CDR1 LGHDT, CDR2 YNNKEL (reference sequence). The CDR3 is made up of 14 amino acids. Trimming took 4 bases from V and 5 from J; bases not matched to a gene: 6.